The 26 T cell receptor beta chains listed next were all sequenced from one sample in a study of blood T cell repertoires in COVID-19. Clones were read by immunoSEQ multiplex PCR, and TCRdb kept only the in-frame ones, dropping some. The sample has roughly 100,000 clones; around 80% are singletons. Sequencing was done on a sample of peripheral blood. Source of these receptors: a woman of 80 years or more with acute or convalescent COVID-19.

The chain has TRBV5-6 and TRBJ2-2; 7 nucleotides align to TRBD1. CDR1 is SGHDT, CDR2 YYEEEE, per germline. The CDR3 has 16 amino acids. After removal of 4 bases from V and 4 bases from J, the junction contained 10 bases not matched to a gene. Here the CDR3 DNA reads TGTGCCAGCAGCCTACTAGGGGGCGGTGGCACCGGGGAGCTGTTTTTT. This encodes CASSLLGGGGTGELFF.

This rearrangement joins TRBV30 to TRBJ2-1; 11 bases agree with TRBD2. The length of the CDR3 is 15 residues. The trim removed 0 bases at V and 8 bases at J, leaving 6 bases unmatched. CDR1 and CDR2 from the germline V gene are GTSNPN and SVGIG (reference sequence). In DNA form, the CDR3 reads TGTGCCTGGAGTGTACCTAGCGGGAGGAGGTATGAGCAGTTCTTC. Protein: CAWSVPSGRRYEQFF.

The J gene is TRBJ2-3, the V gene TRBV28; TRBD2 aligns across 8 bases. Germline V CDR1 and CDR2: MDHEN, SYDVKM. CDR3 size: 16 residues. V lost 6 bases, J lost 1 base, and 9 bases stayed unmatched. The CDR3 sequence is CASSPALAGGTDTQYF. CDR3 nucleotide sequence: TGTGCCAGCAGCCCGGCCCTAGCGGGTGGCACAGATACGCAGTATTTT.

Here the CDR3 reads CASSMTGIETGELFF. Written as DNA, the CDR3 is TGTGCCAGCAGCATGACAGGGATAGAGACCGGGGAGCTGTTTTTT. The chain joins TRBV7-2 to TRBJ2-2; 7 nucleotides agree with TRBD1. The CDR3 is 15 amino acids. Germline CDR1 and CDR2: SGHTA and FQGNSA. The V gene end was trimmed by 5 bases and the J gene end by 5 bases; junction bases not matched to a gene: 8.

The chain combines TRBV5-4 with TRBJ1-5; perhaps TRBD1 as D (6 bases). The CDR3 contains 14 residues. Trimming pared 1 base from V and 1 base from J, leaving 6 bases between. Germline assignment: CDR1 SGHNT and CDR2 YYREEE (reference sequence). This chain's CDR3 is CASSLTGSNQPQHF. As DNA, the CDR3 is TGTGCCAGCAGCTTGACAGGGAGCAATCAGCCCCAGCATTTT.

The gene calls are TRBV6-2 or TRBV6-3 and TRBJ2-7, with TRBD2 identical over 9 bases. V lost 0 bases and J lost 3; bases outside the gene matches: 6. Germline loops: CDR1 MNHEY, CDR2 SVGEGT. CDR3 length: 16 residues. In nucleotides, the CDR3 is TGTGCCAGCAGTTACTCGACGACTAGCGGAGGCTACGAGCAGTACGTC. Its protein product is CASSYSTTSGGYEQYV.

The chain's CDR3 is CASSIGTGGGTEAFF. In DNA, the CDR3 is TGTGCCAGTAGTATAGGGACAGGTGGAGGGACTGAAGCTTTCTTT. The chain recombines TRBV19 with TRBJ1-1; 7 bases line up with TRBD1. This CDR3 has 15 residues. Losses at the gene ends were 1 base for V and 5 bases for J; bases not matched to a gene: 7. The V gene's germline CDR1 is LNHDA and CDR2 SQIVND (reference sequence).

CDR3 loop: CASSHLTGQGVSGNTIYF. The CDR3, as DNA: TGTGCCAGCAGCCATCTTACGGGACAGGGAGTCTCTGGAAACACCATATATTTT. This chain connects TRBV14 to TRBJ1-3; TRBD1 aligns across 9 bases. With V trimmed by 3 bases and J by 0 bases, 9 bases remained unmatched. Germline CDR1 reads SGHDN; CDR2 reads FVKESK. The CDR3 runs to 18 residues.

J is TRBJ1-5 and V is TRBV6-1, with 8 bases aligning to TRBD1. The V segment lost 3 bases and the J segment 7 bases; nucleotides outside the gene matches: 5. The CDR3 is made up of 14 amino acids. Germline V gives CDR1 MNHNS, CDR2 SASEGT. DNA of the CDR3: TGTGCCAGCAGTGACACCCAGGGGGCACAGCCCCAGCATTTT. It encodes CASSDTQGAQPQHF.

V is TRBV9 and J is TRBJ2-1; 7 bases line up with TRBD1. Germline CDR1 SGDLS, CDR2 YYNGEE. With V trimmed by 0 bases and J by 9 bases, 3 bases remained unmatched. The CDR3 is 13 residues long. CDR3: CASSVEYRGEQFF. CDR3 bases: TGTGCCAGCAGCGTAGAATACAGGGGTGAGCAGTTCTTC.

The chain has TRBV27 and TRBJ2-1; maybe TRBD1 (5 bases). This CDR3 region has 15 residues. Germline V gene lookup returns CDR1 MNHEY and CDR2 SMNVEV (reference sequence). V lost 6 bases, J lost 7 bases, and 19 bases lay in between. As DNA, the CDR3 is TGTGCCAGCAGCCCTAGAACAGGTTTCGGGAATGAGCAGTTCTTC. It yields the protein CASSPRTGFGNEQFF.

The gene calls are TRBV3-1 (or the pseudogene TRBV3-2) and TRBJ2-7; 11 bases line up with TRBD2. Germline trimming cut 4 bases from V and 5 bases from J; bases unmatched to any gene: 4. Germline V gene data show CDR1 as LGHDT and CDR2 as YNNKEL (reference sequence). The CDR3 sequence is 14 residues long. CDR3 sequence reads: CASSLSGRAHEQYF. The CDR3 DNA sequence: TGTGCCAGCAGCCTTAGCGGGAGGGCCCACGAGCAGTACTTC.

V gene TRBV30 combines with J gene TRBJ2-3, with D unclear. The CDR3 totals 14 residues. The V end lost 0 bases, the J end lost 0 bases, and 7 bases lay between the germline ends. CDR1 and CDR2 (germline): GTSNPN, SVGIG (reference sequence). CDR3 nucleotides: TGTGCCTGGAGTGTGGGCCCTAGCACAGATACGCAGTATTTT. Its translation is CAWSVGPSTDTQYF.

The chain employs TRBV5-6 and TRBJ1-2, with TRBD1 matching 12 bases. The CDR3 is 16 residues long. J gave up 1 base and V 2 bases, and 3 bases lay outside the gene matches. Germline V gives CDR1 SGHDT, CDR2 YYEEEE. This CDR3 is CASSFGTGGLNYGYTF. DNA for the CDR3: TGTGCCAGCAGCTTCGGGACAGGGGGCCTTAACTATGGCTACACCTTC.

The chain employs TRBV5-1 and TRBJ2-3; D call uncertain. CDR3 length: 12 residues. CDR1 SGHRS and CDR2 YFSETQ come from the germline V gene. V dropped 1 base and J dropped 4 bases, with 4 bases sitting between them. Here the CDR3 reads CASSLPADTQYF. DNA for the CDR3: TGCGCCAGCAGCTTGCCAGCAGATACGCAGTATTTT.

The CDR3 spells CASSQRGGRAGEKLFF. The CDR3 DNA follows: TGTGCCAGCAGTCAACGCGGGGGCAGGGCCGGTGAAAAACTGTTTTTT. The V gene is TRBV28, the J gene TRBJ1-4; a possible D gene is TRBD1 (6 bases). This CDR3 is 16 amino acids long. V was pared by 5 bases and J by 7 bases, with 20 bases between. Germline V gene sequence: CDR1 MDHEN, CDR2 SYDVKM. Together with reference TRBV28 and TRBJ1-4, the CDR3 gives the full variable domain: DVKVTQSSRYLVKRTGEKVFLECVQDMDHENMFWYRQDPGLGLRLIYFSYDVKMKEKGDIPEGYSVSREKKERFSLILESASTNQTSMYLCASSQRGGRAGEKLFFGSGTQLSVL.

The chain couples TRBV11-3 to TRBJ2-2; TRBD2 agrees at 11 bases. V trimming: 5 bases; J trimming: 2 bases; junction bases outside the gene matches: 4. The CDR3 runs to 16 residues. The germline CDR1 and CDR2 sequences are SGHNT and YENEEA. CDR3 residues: CASSPTSGTNTGELFF. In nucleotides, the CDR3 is TGTGCCAGCAGCCCGACTAGCGGGACCAACACCGGGGAGCTGTTTTTT.

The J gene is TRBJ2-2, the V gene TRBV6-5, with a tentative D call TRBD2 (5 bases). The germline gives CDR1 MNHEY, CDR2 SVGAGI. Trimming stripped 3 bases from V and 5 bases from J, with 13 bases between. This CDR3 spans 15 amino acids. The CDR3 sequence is CASSYRRWGTGELFF. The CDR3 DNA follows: TGTGCCAGCAGTTATAGGAGGTGGGGAACCGGGGAGCTGTTTTTT.

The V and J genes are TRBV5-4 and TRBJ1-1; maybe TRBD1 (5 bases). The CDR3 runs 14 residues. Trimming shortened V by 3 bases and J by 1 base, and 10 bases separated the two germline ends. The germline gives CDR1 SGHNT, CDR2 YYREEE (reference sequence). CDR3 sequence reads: CASSWGIENTEAFF. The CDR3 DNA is TGTGCCAGCAGCTGGGGCATAGAGAACACTGAAGCTTTCTTT.

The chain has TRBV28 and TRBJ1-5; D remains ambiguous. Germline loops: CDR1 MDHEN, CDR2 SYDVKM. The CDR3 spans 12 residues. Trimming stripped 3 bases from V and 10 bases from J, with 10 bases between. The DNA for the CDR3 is TGTGCCAGCAGTTTTTCGGTAAAACCCCAGCATTTT. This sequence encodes CASSFSVKPQHF. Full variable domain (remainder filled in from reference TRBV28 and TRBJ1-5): DVKVTQSSRYLVKRTGEKVFLECVQDMDHENMFWYRQDPGLGLRLIYFSYDVKMKEKGDIPEGYSVSREKKERFSLILESASTNQTSMYLCASSFSVKPQHFGDGTRLSIL.

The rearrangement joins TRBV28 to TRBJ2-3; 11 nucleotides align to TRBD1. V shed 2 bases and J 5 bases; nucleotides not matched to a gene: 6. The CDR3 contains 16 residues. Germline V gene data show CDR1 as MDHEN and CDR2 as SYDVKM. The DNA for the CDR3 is TGTGCCAGCAGTTTAGAAGGACAGGGGGCCGGAGATACGCAGTATTTT. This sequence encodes CASSLEGQGAGDTQYF.

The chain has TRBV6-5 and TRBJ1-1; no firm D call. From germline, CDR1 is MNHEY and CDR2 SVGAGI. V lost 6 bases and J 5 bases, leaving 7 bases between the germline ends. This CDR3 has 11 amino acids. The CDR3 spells CASSYYTEAFF. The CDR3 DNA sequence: TGTGCCAGCAGCTATTATACTGAAGCTTTCTTT.

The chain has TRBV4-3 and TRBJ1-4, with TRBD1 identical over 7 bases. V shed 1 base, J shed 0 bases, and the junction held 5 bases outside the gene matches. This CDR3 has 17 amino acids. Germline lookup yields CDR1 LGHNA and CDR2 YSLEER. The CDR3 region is CASSQGGTVATNEKLFF. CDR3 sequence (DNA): TGCGCCAGCAGCCAAGGAGGGACAGTCGCAACTAATGAAAAACTGTTTTTT.

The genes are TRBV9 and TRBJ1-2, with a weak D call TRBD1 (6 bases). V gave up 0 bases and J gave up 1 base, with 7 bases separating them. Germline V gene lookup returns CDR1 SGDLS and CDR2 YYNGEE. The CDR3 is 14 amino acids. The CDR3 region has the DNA TGTGCCAGCAGCGTAGGGGACATTAACTATGGCTACACCTTC. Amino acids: CASSVGDINYGYTF.

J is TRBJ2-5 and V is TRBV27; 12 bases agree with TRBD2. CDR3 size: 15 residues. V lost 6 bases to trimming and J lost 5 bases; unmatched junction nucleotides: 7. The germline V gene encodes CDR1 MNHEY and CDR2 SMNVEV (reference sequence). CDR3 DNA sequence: TGTGCCAGCAGGTCGACTAGCGGGAGTGTGGAGACCCAGTACTTC. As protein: CASRSTSGSVETQYF.

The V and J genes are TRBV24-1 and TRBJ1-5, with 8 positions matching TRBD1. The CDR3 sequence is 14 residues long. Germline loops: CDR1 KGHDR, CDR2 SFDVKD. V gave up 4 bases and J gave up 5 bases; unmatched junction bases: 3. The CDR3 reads CATSDPGGHQPQHF. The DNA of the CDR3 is TGTGCCACCAGTGACCCAGGGGGCCATCAGCCCCAGCATTTT.